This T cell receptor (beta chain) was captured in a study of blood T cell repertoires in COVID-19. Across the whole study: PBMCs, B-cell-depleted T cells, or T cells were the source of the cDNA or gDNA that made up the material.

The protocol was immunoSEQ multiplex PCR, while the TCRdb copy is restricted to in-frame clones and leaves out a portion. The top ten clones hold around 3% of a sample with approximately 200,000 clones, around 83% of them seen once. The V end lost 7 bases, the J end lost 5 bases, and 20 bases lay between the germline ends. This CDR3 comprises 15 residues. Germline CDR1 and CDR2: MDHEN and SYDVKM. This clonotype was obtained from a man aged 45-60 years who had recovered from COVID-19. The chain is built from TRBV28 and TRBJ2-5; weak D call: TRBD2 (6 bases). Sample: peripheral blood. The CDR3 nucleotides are TGTGCCAGCACCCGTGGGGGAGCGGGTGGGGAGACCCAGTACTTC. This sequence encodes CASTRGGAGGETQYF.